This T cell receptor beta chain came from a study of low-dose radiotherapy and immunotherapy resistance in tumors. Looking at the study overall: Doses delivered to Cohort 2 were 1 Gy per fraction every two weeks, amounting to 13 Gy over 26 weeks. Oral administration of aspirin 300 mg daily occurred for four cycles, commencing at cycle 1 day 1.

Many counts were recorded for this clonotype. Amplification, which lasted 20 PCR cycles, used a constant-region primer and V-primer adapter to amplify TCRs. Amplification of the isolated mRNA used in vitro transcription. MiXCR, run by TCRdb on the reads, gives a single entry per CDR3 protein. The sample lists about 50,000 distinct CDR3 sequences, approximately 10% seen once, with 5.5% to 8% in the top ten. The time point: before trial treatment. Nivolumab, ipilimumab, aspirin, low-dose cyclophosphamide and low-dose radiotherapy were all administered to the donors. The specimen comprised PBMCs, sampled before treatment. The TCR comes from a female donor with ovarian cancer.

CDR3 sequence: CSGIRSGDEQFF. The CDR3 DNA reads TGCAGCGGGATCCGGTCCGGGGATGAGCAGTTCTTC. The chain recombines TRBV29-1 with TRBJ2-1; tentative D call: TRBD2 (5 bases). The CDR3 consists of 12 residues. The V gene lost 7 bases and the J gene lost 8 bases, with 15 bases spanning the gap. Germline values: CDR1 SQVTM, CDR2 ANQGSEA.